This T cell receptor (beta chain) was found in a study of vaccination and CD4 T cells after COVID-19. Sequence data for DNA of cultured CD4+ T cells were generated by the Oncomine TCR Beta short-read assay. TCRdb independently ran MiXCR on the PCR reads; one entry per CDR3 protein. The sample includes tens of thousands of distinct CDR3 sequences, approximately 38% of them seen just once. Time point here: late sampling 161 to 241 days after vaccination in three convalescent patients. As for treatment: roughly 10-day PBMC culture with coronavirus spike peptide pools or control peptides (ViraFEST assay). For this clonotype: Its specificity is not known.

This sequence was found in a human donor who had recovered from COVID-19. The source material was CD4+ T cells from blood, cultured in vitro, sampled about 7 months after SARS-CoV-2 vaccination.

This CDR3 reads CASSEDRAVYGYTF. CDR3 in DNA: TGCGCCAGCAGTGAAGACAGGGCGGTCTATGGCTACACCTTC. The J gene is TRBJ1-2, the V gene TRBV10-2; TRBD1 matches at 7 bases. This CDR3 contains 14 residues. V shed 3 bases and J 4 bases; nucleotides not matched to a gene: 5. The germline gives CDR1 WSHSY, CDR2 SAAADI.